These 26 T cell receptor beta chains were all obtained from the same sample, sequenced in a study of blood T cell repertoires in COVID-19. Generated by immunoSEQ multiplex PCR, the TCRdb table keeps only in-frame clones and is missing some. The sample records about 130,000 clones, around 81% being singletons. Source material: peripheral blood. Every receptor here comes from a human donor in a cohort sampled during active COVID-19.

The chain couples TRBV2 to TRBJ2-2; possibly TRBD1 for D (6 bases). The V gene lost 2 bases and the J gene lost 4 bases, with 11 bases spanning the gap. The CDR3 contains 15 residues. The germline CDR1 and CDR2 sequences are SNHLY and FYNNEI. The CDR3: CASSEWGLGTGELFF. In DNA, the CDR3 is TGTGCCAGCAGTGAATGGGGGCTAGGCACCGGGGAGCTGTTTTTT.

The chain carries TRBV10-2 and TRBJ2-3, with D possibly being TRBD1 (5 bases). Trimming pared 6 bases from V and 1 base from J, leaving 8 bases between. This CDR3 is built from 13 residues. The germline gives CDR1 WSHSY, CDR2 SAAADI. The chain's CDR3 is CASRGQGTDTQYF. CDR3 nucleotide sequence: TGCGCCAGCAGGGGGCAGGGCACAGATACGCAGTATTTT.

V usage is TRBV5-8 and J usage is TRBJ2-5, with 7 nucleotides matching TRBD1. From germline, CDR1 is SGHTS and CDR2 YDEGEE. The CDR3 has 13 residues. The trim removed 5 bases at V and 2 bases at J, leaving 3 bases unmatched. The CDR3 nucleotides are TGTGCCAGCAGAGGCAGGGGGCAAGAGACCCAGTACTTC. Its translation: CASRGRGQETQYF.

The CDR3 spells CASSPGTADSAYGYTF. The CDR3 DNA sequence: TGTGCCAGCAGCCCCGGGACAGCCGACTCGGCCTATGGCTACACCTTC. The rearrangement links TRBV13 to TRBJ1-2; 7 bases fit TRBD1. The J segment lost 4 bases and the V segment lost 5 bases, leaving 13 bases of the junction unmatched. The CDR3 spans 16 residues. Germline CDR1 reads PRHDT; CDR2 reads FYEKMQ (reference sequence).

The chain joins TRBV2 to TRBJ2-6; no clear D gene. Between the trimmed V and J ends, which lost 3 bases and 0 bases, there was a span of 15 bases. This CDR3 spans 18 amino acids. Germline CDR1 reads SNHLY; CDR2 reads FYNNEI. DNA for the CDR3: TGTGCCAGCAGTGATCCGGGTTTTCTCGGCTCTGGGGCCAACGTCCTGACTTTC. Its protein product is CASSDPGFLGSGANVLTF.

The genes are TRBV5-1 and TRBJ2-7; D is possibly TRBD1 (6 bases). The CDR3 runs to 13 residues. Germline V gene sequence: CDR1 SGHRS, CDR2 YFSETQ. Deletions cut 4 bases from V and 4 bases from J, with 12 bases between. CDR3 coding DNA: TGCGCCAGCAGCCCCTGGGACATTTACGAGCAGTACTTC. Protein product: CASSPWDIYEQYF.

The chain has TRBV7-8 and TRBJ1-2; 9 bases agree with TRBD1. The germline V gene has CDR1 SGHVS and CDR2 FQNEAQ. The CDR3 loop spans 14 amino acids. V was clipped by 5 bases and J by 3 bases; unmatched bases: 4. CDR3 bases: TGTGCCAGCAGCGACCGGGACAGGGACTATGGCTACACCTTC. It encodes CASSDRDRDYGYTF. The whole variable domain, remainder taken from reference TRBV7-8 and TRBJ1-2, is GAGVSQSPRYKVAKRGQDVALRCDPISGHVSLFWYQQALGQGPEFLTYFQNEAQLDKSGLPSDRFFAERPEGSVSTLKIQRTQQEDSAVYLCASSDRDRDYGYTFGSGTRLTVV.

This rearrangement joins TRBV13 to TRBJ2-7; 8 nucleotides line up with TRBD1. Trimming took 5 bases from V and 3 from J; bases not matched to a gene: 6. The germline CDR1 and CDR2 sequences are PRHDT and FYEKMQ (reference sequence). The CDR3 is 14 residues long. The CDR3: CASSAGQGSYEQYF. CDR3 DNA sequence: TGTGCCAGCAGCGCTGGACAGGGAAGCTACGAGCAGTACTTC.

The V gene is TRBV7-3, the J gene TRBJ2-5; 16 nucleotides match TRBD2. CDR1 is SGHTA, CDR2 FQGTGA, per germline. This CDR3 region has 17 residues. The V segment lost 5 bases and the J segment 1 base; nucleotides outside the gene matches: 4. The DNA of the CDR3 is TGTGCCAGCAGCCCCGGGACTAGCGGGGGGGCCCAAGAGACCCAGTACTTC. Amino acids: CASSPGTSGGAQETQYF.

This chain joins TRBV10-3 and TRBJ2-7, with unresolved D. Germline CDR1 reads ENHRY; CDR2 reads SYGVKD. The CDR3 covers 14 residues. Trimming cost V 2 bases and J 0 bases, with 8 bases left between them. The CDR3 loop reads CAISEKESSYEQYF. Here the CDR3 DNA reads TGTGCCATCAGTGAGAAAGAGAGCTCCTACGAGCAGTACTTC.

The chain carries TRBV11-2 and TRBJ1-2; 9 positions agree with TRBD1. The germline gives CDR1 SGHAT, CDR2 FQNNGV. The junction had 6 bases not matched to a gene; V was cut back by 5 bases and J by 8 bases. CDR3 length: 13 amino acids. Here the CDR3 reads CASSPGTGLGYTF. DNA for the CDR3: TGTGCCAGCAGCCCCGGGACAGGGTTAGGCTACACCTTC. Based on the CDR3 plus reference TRBV11-2 and TRBJ1-2, the full variable domain is EAGVAQSPRYKIIEKRQSVAFWCNPISGHATLYWYQQILGQGPKLLIQFQNNGVVDDSQLPKDRFSAERLKGVDSTLKIQPAKLEDSAVYLCASSPGTGLGYTFGSGTRLTVV.

This clone was seen a single time. The genes are TRBV18 and TRBJ2-1; no firm D call. Deletions cut 4 bases from V and 1 base from J, with 5 bases between. From germline, CDR1 is KGHSH and CDR2 LQKENI. The CDR3 has 13 residues. The CDR3 is CASSLQSYNEQFF. CDR3 sequence (DNA): TGTGCCAGCTCACTCCAGTCCTACAATGAGCAGTTCTTC. Looking up the rest from reference TRBV18 and TRBJ2-1 gives the full variable domain: NAGVMQNPRHLVRRRGQEARLRCSPMKGHSHVYWYRQLPEEGLKFMVYLQKENIIDESGMPKERFSAEFPKEGPSILRIQQVVRGDSAAYFCASSLQSYNEQFFGPGTRLTVL.

V and J are TRBV7-9 and TRBJ2-3; 7 bases agree with TRBD2. Germline loops: CDR1 SEHNR, CDR2 FQNEAQ (reference sequence). The CDR3 length is 14 residues. J lost 6 bases, V lost 1 base, and 4 bases had no gene match. The CDR3 nucleotides are TGTGCCAGCAGCTTAGGAGGTAGCGGGGATACGCAGTATTTT. It codes for CASSLGGSGDTQYF.

The chain combines TRBV19 with TRBJ1-2; D is undetermined. The CDR3 length is 14 residues. CDR1 and CDR2 from the germline V gene are LNHDA and SQIVND (reference sequence). V lost 4 bases and J 10 bases, leaving 19 bases between the germline ends. CDR3 DNA sequence: TGTGCCAGTAGTAATCTAGCAGGCCTGCAGGACTACACCTTC. Amino acids: CASSNLAGLQDYTF.

The gene calls are TRBV6-5 and TRBJ1-5; no definite D call. The germline gives CDR1 MNHEY, CDR2 SVGAGI. The CDR3 contains 13 residues. Between the trimmed V and J ends, which lost 2 bases and 8 bases, there was a span of 10 bases. CDR3 sequence (DNA): TGTGCCAGCAGTTACGAGGGATATGAGCCCCAGCATTTT. Translated: CASSYEGYEPQHF.

This chain connects TRBV12-3 or TRBV12-4 to TRBJ2-6; D possibly corresponds to TRBD1 (5 bases). The CDR3 is 13 amino acids. Trimming stripped 8 bases from V and 0 bases from J, with 5 bases between. Here the CDR3 reads CASQGSGANVLTF. Written as DNA, the CDR3 is TGTGCCAGCCAGGGCTCTGGGGCCAACGTCCTGACTTTC.

This clone was picked up a small number of times. CDR3 amino acids: CASSLAAGNGYTF. The CDR3 DNA sequence: TGTGCCAGCAGCTTAGCAGCAGGGAATGGCTACACCTTC. The chain has TRBV7-9 and TRBJ1-2; D might be TRBD1 (5 bases). V was trimmed by 0 bases and J by 6 bases, leaving 8 bases between them. This CDR3 has 13 amino acids. Germline V gives CDR1 SEHNR, CDR2 FQNEAQ (reference sequence).

This clone has only a few counts. The V call is TRBV4-1, the J call TRBJ1-1; no clear D gene. The CDR3 loop spans 14 amino acids. The germline V gene encodes CDR1 MGHRA and CDR2 YSYEKL. The V and J ends lost 5 bases and 2 bases respectively, with 12 bases between them. The CDR3 nucleotides are TGCGCCAGCAGCTTAAGGGCTAGCAACACTGAAGCTTTCTTT. Encoded protein: CASSLRASNTEAFF.

This sequence joins TRBV5-1 and TRBJ2-1; 9 nucleotides line up with TRBD2. Germline assignment: CDR1 SGHRS and CDR2 YFSETQ. J lost 7 bases, V lost 0 bases, and 14 bases had no gene match. The CDR3 is 18 amino acids. In nucleotides, the CDR3 is TGCGCCAGCAGCTTGGAGGGGACTAGCCTCCCCAGGGGTAATGAGCAGTTCTTC. The encoded protein is CASSLEGTSLPRGNEQFF.

V is TRBV11-2 and J is TRBJ1-1, with D possibly TRBD1 on 5 matching bases. This CDR3 has 14 residues. The germline V gene has CDR1 SGHAT and CDR2 FQNNGV. Trimming stripped 4 bases from V and 5 bases from J, with 14 bases between. The CDR3 region has the DNA TGTGCCAGCAGCTACGGGGGGTGGGAGACTGAAGCTTTCTTT. It specifies CASSYGGWETEAFF. Full variable domain (remainder filled in from reference TRBV11-2 and TRBJ1-1): EAGVAQSPRYKIIEKRQSVAFWCNPISGHATLYWYQQILGQGPKLLIQFQNNGVVDDSQLPKDRFSAERLKGVDSTLKIQPAKLEDSAVYLCASSYGGWETEAFFGQGTRLTVV.

The genes are TRBV28 and TRBJ1-2; a weak D match, TRBD1 (6 bases). Germline V gene lookup returns CDR1 MDHEN and CDR2 SYDVKM. The germline V and J ends were trimmed by 3 bases and 5 bases, with 10 bases remaining between them. CDR3 length: 13 amino acids. CDR3 nucleotide sequence: TGTGCCAGCAGTTTTCAGGGGCGATATGGCTACACCTTC. Its protein is CASSFQGRYGYTF.

This rearrangement joins TRBV10-1 to TRBJ1-1; no definite D call. Trimming left V 8 bases short and J 3 bases short, with 7 bases between. Looked up from germline, CDR1 is WNHNN and CDR2 is SYGVQD (reference sequence). The CDR3 is 11 residues long. Here the CDR3 DNA reads TGCGCCAGCCGGGGAGACACTGAAGCTTTCTTT. Its protein product is CASRGDTEAFF.

The chain joins TRBV5-5 to TRBJ1-1; D unclear. This CDR3 is 12 amino acids long. Trimming removed 2 bases at V and 5 bases at J, with 7 bases between. CDR1 is SGHKS, CDR2 YYEKEE, per germline (reference sequence). As DNA, the CDR3 is TGTGCCAGCAGCTTCCGGTGGACTGAAGCTTTCTTT. Its translation: CASSFRWTEAFF.

V and J are TRBV11-2 and TRBJ2-2; D is unresolved. CDR1 and CDR2 (germline): SGHAT, FQNNGV. V lost 8 bases and J 2 bases, leaving 12 bases between the germline ends. This CDR3 is 14 amino acids long. The CDR3 bases are TGTGCCAGCCCCAGAGGCTACAACACCGGGGAGCTGTTTTTT. It codes for CASPRGYNTGELFF.

This clone was seen more than once but under ten times. The rearrangement links TRBV7-9 to TRBJ1-1; D gene unclear. V lost 7 bases to trimming and J lost 3 bases, with 12 bases between them. The CDR3 runs to 13 residues. Germline V gene lookup returns CDR1 SEHNR and CDR2 FQNEAQ (reference sequence). CDR3 in amino acids: CASTPAGYTEAFF. In DNA form, the CDR3 reads TGTGCCAGCACCCCGGCGGGGTACACTGAAGCTTTCTTT.

The rearrangement links TRBV4-2 to TRBJ2-5; the match to TRBD1 covers 10 bases. This CDR3 region has 15 residues. Germline trimming cut 4 bases from V and 5 bases from J; bases unmatched to any gene: 7. Germline assignment: CDR1 LGHNA and CDR2 YNFKEQ. CDR3 in DNA: TGTGCCAGCAGCCGGAGACAGGGGGCCGGCGAGACCCAGTACTTC. Its translation is CASSRRQGAGETQYF.